One and the same sample provided the 30 T cell receptor beta chains below, sequenced in a study of radiotherapy plus CTLA-4 blockade in lung cancer. Measured with immunoSEQ multiplex PCR; TCRdb has only the in-frame clones, and not every one. Of some 100,000 clones detected, nearly 80% appear once; the ten largest clones hold over 4%. The sample here was peripheral blood, taken from a patient treated with radiotherapy plus ipilimumab. The receptors shown here come from a human donor with non-small cell lung cancer who had a partial response to radiotherapy plus ipilimumab.

This clone was observed once. The J gene is TRBJ2-5, the V gene TRBV15, with D perhaps TRBD2 (6 bases). There are 14 residues in the CDR3. Trimming removed 1 base at V and 5 bases at J, with 11 bases between. Germline CDR1 is LNHNV and CDR2 is YYDKDF (reference sequence). The CDR3 coding sequence is TGTGCCACCAGCAGAGCCCCGGGGAGGGAGACCCAGTACTTC. Its translation is CATSRAPGRETQYF.

This chain joins TRBV7-6 and TRBJ1-1; D gene uncertain. The CDR3 spans 13 residues. V lost 5 bases, J lost 1 base, and 8 bases lay in between. Looked up from germline, CDR1 is SGHVS and CDR2 is FNYEAQ. The CDR3 sequence: CASSQDRNTEAFF. For the CDR3, the DNA is TGTGCCAGCAGCCAAGATAGGAACACTGAAGCTTTCTTT.

The table lists this clone with a few counts. The CDR3 DNA follows: TGTGCCAGCAGTTACGGCGGGAGTGGAGCCAAAAACATTCAGTACTTC. Amino acid sequence: CASSYGGSGAKNIQYF. V and J are TRBV6-5 and TRBJ2-4, with 7 bases identical to TRBD2. The junction had 4 bases not matched to a gene; V was cut back by 2 bases and J by 0 bases. Germline V gives CDR1 MNHEY, CDR2 SVGAGI. The CDR3 is made up of 16 amino acids.

The sample holds a few counts of this clone. The chain has TRBV6-5 and TRBJ2-7, with D uncertain. Trimming took off 6 bases at V and 6 bases at J, with 12 bases between the two ends. Germline V gene sequence: CDR1 MNHEY, CDR2 SVGAGI. The CDR3 is made up of 12 amino acids. The CDR3: CASSTTQVEQYF. In DNA form, the CDR3 reads TGTGCCAGCAGCACGACCCAGGTCGAGCAGTACTTC.

The V call is TRBV2, the J call TRBJ1-5; 7 nucleotides line up with TRBD1. Germline V gene data show CDR1 as SNHLY and CDR2 as FYNNEI. V lost 7 bases, J lost 0 bases, and 6 bases stayed unmatched. This CDR3 comprises 15 residues. The CDR3 loop is CASTFDRDSNQPQHF. The CDR3 DNA follows: TGTGCCAGCACATTCGACAGGGATAGCAATCAGCCCCAGCATTTT. Complete variable domain (other parts from reference TRBV2 and TRBJ1-5): EPEVTQTPSHQVTQMGQEVILRCVPISNHLYFYWYRQILGQKVEFLVSFYNNEISEKSEIFDDQFSVERPDGSNFTLKIRSTKLEDSAMYFCASTFDRDSNQPQHFGDGTRLSIL.

This clone was seen only once. The genes are TRBV7-2 and TRBJ1-2; perhaps TRBD1 as D (5 bases). Trimming removed 6 bases from V and 14 bases from J, with 16 bases in between. Germline-derived CDR1 and CDR2 are SGHTA and FQGNSA. The length of the CDR3 is 11 residues. CDR3 loop: CASSPGRGWTF. CDR3 sequence (DNA): TGTGCCAGCAGTCCGGGGCGGGGCTGGACCTTC.

The chain combines TRBV28 with TRBJ1-3, with unresolved D. CDR1 and CDR2 from the germline V gene are MDHEN and SYDVKM. The ends were cut back, 6 bases at V and 0 bases at J, with 9 bases in the middle. The CDR3 is 14 residues long. In DNA, the CDR3 is TGTGCCAGCAGGGCATACCTCTCTGGAAACACCATATATTTT. Its protein is CASRAYLSGNTIYF.

The gene calls are TRBV6-5 and TRBJ2-7; the match to TRBD2 covers 7 bases. The ends lost 4 bases at V and 3 bases at J; junction bases unmatched: 3. This CDR3 is built from 13 residues. The germline V gene has CDR1 MNHEY and CDR2 SVGAGI. The CDR3 sequence is CASSSGLNYEQYV. CDR3 DNA sequence: TGTGCCAGCAGTTCGGGACTAAACTACGAGCAGTACGTC.

V gene TRBV7-8 combines with J gene TRBJ1-3; 10 bases line up with TRBD1. Germline V gene data show CDR1 as SGHVS and CDR2 as FQNEAQ. V lost 10 bases to trimming and J lost 0 bases; unmatched junction nucleotides: 15. This CDR3 contains 18 residues. CDR3 nucleotide sequence: TGTGCCACCATTAGCCGGGACAGGGGCTCGTACTCTGGAAACACCATATATTTT. This encodes CATISRDRGSYSGNTIYF.

This clone was found a few times. This chain connects TRBV18 to TRBJ1-3, with D tentatively TRBD1 (5 bases). This CDR3 contains 13 residues. The V end was cut by 3 bases, the J end by 4 bases, with 7 bases between. CDR1 is KGHSH, CDR2 LQKENI, per germline. CDR3 DNA: TGTGCCAGCTCACCCCGACAGGGAAACACCATATATTTT. Translated: CASSPRQGNTIYF.

This sequence joins TRBV28 and TRBJ1-1; 7 positions agree with TRBD1. This CDR3 has 14 amino acids. Germline V gene sequence: CDR1 MDHEN, CDR2 SYDVKM. V dropped 6 bases and J dropped 0; count of bases not matched to a gene: 4. In DNA, the CDR3 is TGTGCCAGCAGAGAGACAGGGATGAACACTGAAGCTTTCTTT. Translated, it gives CASRETGMNTEAFF.

The chain carries TRBV18 and TRBJ2-5, with 7 positions matching TRBD2. The end of the DNA aligns better with TRBJ2-7, so the J call may be wrong. CDR1 is KGHSH and CDR2 is LQKENI in the germline V gene. The CDR3 extends over 14 amino acids. CDR3 sequence: CASSPGRAPFEQYF. The CDR3 DNA reads TGTGCCAGCTCACCGGGGAGGGCCCCCTTCGAGCAGTACTTC.

V gene TRBV9 combines with J gene TRBJ1-1, with D tentatively TRBD1 (6 bases). This CDR3 contains 18 residues. Germline assignment: CDR1 SGDLS and CDR2 YYNGEE. The V end lost 0 bases, the J end lost 0 bases, and 18 bases lay between the germline ends. CDR3 nucleotides: TGTGCCAGCAGCGTAGCGCAGGGGTATAGTGGGGTGAACACTGAAGCTTTCTTT. This codes for CASSVAQGYSGVNTEAFF.

The rearrangement uses TRBV28 and TRBJ1-3; no clear D. V was cut by 1 base and J by 1 base, with 8 bases left in between. The CDR3 extends over 15 amino acids. Germline V gene lookup returns CDR1 MDHEN and CDR2 SYDVKM. DNA of the CDR3: TGTGCCAGCAGTTTATATACAGATTCTGGAAACACCATATATTTT. This encodes CASSLYTDSGNTIYF.

The chain carries TRBV19 and TRBJ2-7, with TRBD1 identical over 10 bases. Trimming took 3 bases from V and 9 from J; bases not matched to a gene: 17. The germline gives CDR1 LNHDA, CDR2 SQIVND (reference sequence). The CDR3 totals 17 residues. The CDR3 loop reads CASSIGDRGNFLCGQYV. The CDR3 coding sequence is TGTGCCAGTAGTATTGGGGACAGGGGAAACTTTTTGTGCGGGCAGTACGTC.

This sequence joins TRBV19 and TRBJ1-5; weak D call: TRBD1 (5 bases). This CDR3 has 14 residues. Trimming took 5 bases from V and 5 from J, leaving 13 bases between them. Germline V CDR1 and CDR2: LNHDA, SQIVND (reference sequence). The CDR3 DNA follows: TGTGCCAGTAGTTGGACCGCGGGGGATCAGCCCCAGCATTTT. Its translation is CASSWTAGDQPQHF.

This clone is classed as medium-sized. The chain employs TRBV27 and TRBJ2-1; possibly TRBD1 for D (5 bases). This CDR3 has 15 amino acids. The germline V gene has CDR1 MNHEY and CDR2 SMNVEV (reference sequence). Trimming cost V 1 base and J 7 bases, with 14 bases left between them. The CDR3 is CASSLFQGIKNEQFF. CDR3 bases: TGTGCCAGCAGTTTATTCCAGGGAATAAAAAATGAGCAGTTCTTC.

The chain recombines TRBV5-4 with TRBJ2-3; D not resolved. The CDR3 contains 15 residues. Germline V gene lookup returns CDR1 SGHNT and CDR2 YYREEE (reference sequence). The V gene lost 0 bases and the J gene lost 2 bases, with 10 bases spanning the gap. CDR3 sequence (DNA): TGTGCCAGCAGCTTGGGAGGCTCGACCACAGATACGCAGTATTTT. This sequence encodes CASSLGGSTTDTQYF.

V usage is TRBV28 and J usage is TRBJ2-7; D is unclear. V was trimmed by 10 bases and J by 4 bases, leaving 17 bases between them. Germline V gene data show CDR1 as MDHEN and CDR2 as SYDVKM. The CDR3 contains 13 residues. CDR3 loop: CATWSSAIYEQYF. The DNA of the CDR3 is TGTGCCACCTGGTCTAGTGCGATTTACGAGCAGTACTTC.

This sequence joins TRBV27 and TRBJ2-3; 7 bases align to TRBD2. The trim removed 10 bases at V and 5 bases at J, leaving 12 bases unmatched. The CDR3 is 14 residues long. CDR1 MNHEY and CDR2 SMNVEV come from the germline V gene (reference sequence). Here the CDR3 reads CATAGRGFGDTQYF. The CDR3 bases are TGTGCCACCGCGGGGAGGGGATTTGGAGATACGCAGTATTTT.

The V call is TRBV30, the J call TRBJ2-2; D ambiguous. Germline V gene sequence: CDR1 GTSNPN, CDR2 SVGIG (reference sequence). The ends were cut back, 0 bases at V and 1 base at J, with 6 bases in the middle. CDR3 length: 14 residues. The CDR3 here is CAWSVFGNTGELFF. The CDR3 nucleotides are TGTGCCTGGAGTGTCTTCGGGAACACCGGGGAGCTGTTTTTT. Filled out from reference TRBV30 and TRBJ2-2, the complete variable domain reads SQTIHQWPATLVQPVGSPLSLECTVEGTSNPNLYWYRQAAGRGLQLLFYSVGIGQISSEVPQNLSASRPQDRQFILSSKKLLLSDSGFYLCAWSVFGNTGELFFGEGSRLTVL.

The chain's CDR3 is CASSGRYSDRDRGRNGYTF. The CDR3 coding sequence is TGTGCCAGCAGTGGCCGTTACTCCGACCGGGACAGGGGGCGTAACGGCTACACCTTC. The chain uses TRBV6-1 and TRBJ1-2; 12 bases line up with TRBD1. The length of the CDR3 is 19 residues. V lost 4 bases and J lost 8; bases outside the gene matches: 20. Per the germline V gene, CDR1 is MNHNS and CDR2 is SASEGT.

This clone was found many times. J is TRBJ2-1 and V is TRBV4-3, with TRBD2 identical over 7 bases. The trim removed 0 bases at V and 15 bases at J, leaving 8 bases unmatched. The CDR3 has 13 residues. CDR1 and CDR2 (germline): LGHNA, YSLEER. The CDR3 here is CASSQDSASGTFF. The DNA for the CDR3 is TGCGCCAGCAGCCAAGATTCGGCTAGCGGTACGTTCTTC.

This clone showed up just once. This rearrangement joins TRBV19 to TRBJ1-2, with D perhaps TRBD1 (5 bases). The V gene lost 5 bases and the J gene lost 10 bases, with 17 bases spanning the gap. The CDR3 is 13 amino acids. Germline lookup yields CDR1 LNHDA and CDR2 SQIVND (reference sequence). The CDR3 protein is CASSLQGFLYYTF. In nucleotides, the CDR3 is TGTGCCAGTAGTCTTCAGGGATTCCTCTACTACACCTTC.

This clone was seen a handful of times. V and J are TRBV6-6 and TRBJ1-6, with a possible D match to TRBD1 (6 bases). V was pared by 2 bases and J by 3 bases, with 8 bases between. The CDR3 consists of 15 residues. Per germline, CDR1 MNHNY and CDR2 SVGAGI (reference sequence). The CDR3, as DNA: TGTGCCAGCAGTTACGGACAGAGCTATAATTCACCCCTCCACTTT. Translated, it gives CASSYGQSYNSPLHF.

The rearrangement joins TRBV19 to TRBJ2-6; D possibly corresponds to TRBD1 (5 bases). The germline V and J ends were trimmed by 0 bases and 2 bases, with 5 bases remaining between them. Germline CDR1 LNHDA, CDR2 SQIVND (reference sequence). The CDR3 sequence is 15 residues long. CDR3 bases: TGTGCCAGTAGTATAGACAGGGCTGGGGCCAACGTCCTGACTTTC. It codes for CASSIDRAGANVLTF.

On this clone itself: The same CDR3 is also encoded by other DNA sequences in this sample. V usage is TRBV6-5 and J usage is TRBJ2-3; D unresolved. The CDR3 extends over 12 amino acids. The V gene lost 4 bases and the J gene lost 2 bases, with 4 bases spanning the gap. Germline CDR1 is MNHEY and CDR2 is SVGAGI. CDR3 loop: CASSSNTDTQYF. CDR3 nucleotide sequence: TGTGCCAGCAGTTCAAACACAGATACGCAGTATTTT.

V gene TRBV6-6 combines with J gene TRBJ1-1, with D maybe TRBD1 (5 bases). V lost 0 bases, J lost 10 bases, and 15 bases lay in between. The CDR3 totals 14 residues. Germline V gene lookup returns CDR1 MNHNY and CDR2 SVGAGI (reference sequence). The CDR3 coding sequence is TGTGCCAGCAGTTACTCGGCAGGGAGGCGTGGAGCTTTCTTT. Translated, it gives CASSYSAGRRGAFF.

The chain is built from TRBV7-9 and TRBJ1-3; no reliable D call. V lost 1 base to trimming and J lost 4 bases, with 8 bases between them. The CDR3 spans 14 residues. Germline loops: CDR1 SEHNR, CDR2 FQNEAQ (reference sequence). This CDR3 is CASSLGGRGNTIYF. Here the CDR3 DNA reads TGTGCCAGCAGCTTAGGTGGGCGAGGAAACACCATATATTTT. The entire variable domain, with the rest obtained from reference TRBV7-9 and TRBJ1-3, is as follows: DTGVSQNPRHKITKRGQNVTFRCDPISEHNRLYWYRQTLGQGPEFLTYFQNEAQLEKSRLLSDRFSAERPKGSFSTLEIQRTEQGDSAMYLCASSLGGRGNTIYFGEGSWLTVV.

A word on this clone: An end of the junction does not agree with germline; a read error may underlie this. Other DNA sequences in this sample translate to the same CDR3. J is TRBJ1-3 and V is TRBV30; D gene ambiguous. The CDR3 is made up of 11 amino acids. Germline V lookup: CDR1 GTSNPN, CDR2 SVGIG (reference sequence). The CDR3 loop reads CAWRTGNTIYF. In DNA, the CDR3 is TGTGCCTGGAGGACTGGGAACACCATATATTTT. Variable domain in full (rest from reference TRBV30 and TRBJ1-3): SQTIHQWPATLVQPVGSPLSLECTVEGTSNPNLYWYRQAAGRGLQLLFYSVGIGQISSEVPQNLSASRPQDRQFILSSKKLLLSDSGFYLCAWRTGNTIYFGEGSWLTVV.